Listed below are T cell receptor beta chains from one sample, sequenced in a study of blood T cell repertoires in COVID-19. TCRdb keeps only in-frame clones here, not all; method: immunoSEQ multiplex PCR. The sample holds 70,000 or so clones, 83% seen once. Sequencing was carried out using peripheral blood. Receptors originate from a woman aged 55-69 years with acute or convalescent COVID-19. CDR3s include the opening cysteine and the closing phenylalanine or tryptophan. The D gene is left open where the match is weak. The size entry is marked missing in some rows and otherwise reads once, few, many or a size class.

size	V	D	J	DNA	CDR3
NA	TRBV3-1/TRBV3-2	TRBD1	TRBJ1-2	TGTGCCAGCAGCCTAGCGACAGGGAATGGCTACACCTTC	CASSLATGNGYTF
NA	TRBV4-1	TRBD2	TRBJ2-4	TGCGCCAGCAGCCAAGATAGTCTAGCGGCGCTTATAAACATTCAGTACTTC	CASSQDSLAALINIQYF
NA	TRBV7-6	TRBD2	TRBJ2-3	TGTGCCAGCAGCTTCCGGGGGGGAGAAGATACGCAGTATTTT	CASSFRGGEDTQYF
NA	TRBV7-9	NA	TRBJ1-1	TGTGCCAGCAGCTTACAACAGCACACTGAAGCTTTCTTT	CASSLQQHTEAFF
NA	TRBV14	TRBD2	TRBJ2-1	TGTGCCAGCAGCCAAGATCGCTTGCTAGCGGGGTTTTTCAATGAGCAGTTCTTC	CASSQDRLLAGFFNEQFF
NA	TRBV7-9	TRBD2	TRBJ2-3	TGTGCCAGCAGCTCAGGGACTAGCGGGGAAAGCACAGATACGCAGTATTTT	CASSSGTSGESTDTQYF
NA	TRBV6-5	NA	TRBJ2-3	TGTGCCAGCAAACTAGTCACCAGTGGAACAGATACGCAGTATTTT	CASKLVTSGTDTQYF
once	TRBV9	TRBD1	TRBJ1-1	TGTGCCAGCAGCGTATCGACAGGGGGCGCGGGCACTGAAGCTTTCTTT	CASSVSTGGAGTEAFF
NA	TRBV6-5	NA	TRBJ1-2	TGTGCCAGCAGTCCCTTTCCGGAGAACTATGGCTACACCTTC	CASSPFPENYGYTF
NA	TRBV14	TRBD2	TRBJ2-5	TGTGCCAGCAGTCCGGGCGGGGGTAAAGAGACCCAGTACTTC	CASSPGGGKETQYF
once	TRBV9	NA	TRBJ2-3	TGTGCCAGCAGCGAGAGCGCGAGAAGCACAGATACGCAGTATTTT	CASSESARSTDTQYF
NA	TRBV7-9	TRBD1	TRBJ2-1	TGTGCCAGCAGCTTTAGGACAGGGTCTGGAGGGAATGAGCAGTTCTTC	CASSFRTGSGGNEQFF
NA	TRBV7-9	NA	TRBJ1-1	TGTGCCAGCAGCCCTGTTCCCTTAGCTTTCTTT	CASSPVPLAFF
once	TRBV2	NA	TRBJ2-1	TGTGCCAGCAGTGGTGAAGCCTTAGGGGTGGAGCAGTTCTTC	CASSGEALGVEQFF
NA	TRBV5-6	NA	TRBJ2-1	TGTGCCAGCAGCTTGCGGTTCTTC	CASSLRFF
NA	TRBV11-2	NA	TRBJ1-4	TGTGCCAGCAGCTTAGCCCCTCGGGGGGCCCATGAAAAACTGTTTTTT	CASSLAPRGAHEKLFF
once	TRBV6-5	NA	TRBJ2-3	TGTGCCAGCAGTTACGGGCAGATTAGCACAGATACGCAGTATTTT	CASSYGQISTDTQYF
few	TRBV6-5	NA	TRBJ1-3	TGTGCCAGCGGGCTGACAGGCTCTGGAAACACCATATATTTT	CASGLTGSGNTIYF
NA	TRBV25-1	NA	TRBJ2-1	TGTGCCAGCAGTGGACAGACTGAGCAGTTCTTC	CASSGQTEQFF
NA	TRBV19	TRBD1	TRBJ1-2	TGTGCCAGTAGTCCCCGACAGGGACTGAACTATGGCTACACCTTC	CASSPRQGLNYGYTF
NA	TRBV5-1	NA	TRBJ2-7	TGCGCCAGCAGCTTGGCCGGTATGGGGAGCGACGAGCAGTACTTC	CASSLAGMGSDEQYF
once	TRBV9	NA	TRBJ1-4	TGTGCCAGCAGCCCCCGGTTAGGGGGTTCGGAAAAACTGTTTTTT	CASSPRLGGSEKLFF
NA	TRBV9	TRBD1	TRBJ2-1	TGTGCCAGCAGCCCCCAAGGACAGGGGGTCAATGAGCAGTTCTTC	CASSPQGQGVNEQFF
NA	TRBV6-1	NA	TRBJ2-3	TGTGCCAGCAGTGAAGTAGCGGCAGATACGCAGTATTTT	CASSEVAADTQYF
NA	TRBV4-1	NA	TRBJ1-2	TGCGCCAGCAGCCACGGGACATCTCCCAACTATGGCTACACCTTC	CASSHGTSPNYGYTF
NA	TRBV27	TRBD1	TRBJ1-1	TGTGCCAGCAGTCCCCAGGGGGGCGTGGGCACTGAAGCTTTCTTT	CASSPQGGVGTEAFF
NA	TRBV5-1	NA	TRBJ2-7	TGCGCCAGCAGCTCGGGGGCCCCGGGACAGAGCTCCTACGAGCAGTACTTC	CASSSGAPGQSSYEQYF